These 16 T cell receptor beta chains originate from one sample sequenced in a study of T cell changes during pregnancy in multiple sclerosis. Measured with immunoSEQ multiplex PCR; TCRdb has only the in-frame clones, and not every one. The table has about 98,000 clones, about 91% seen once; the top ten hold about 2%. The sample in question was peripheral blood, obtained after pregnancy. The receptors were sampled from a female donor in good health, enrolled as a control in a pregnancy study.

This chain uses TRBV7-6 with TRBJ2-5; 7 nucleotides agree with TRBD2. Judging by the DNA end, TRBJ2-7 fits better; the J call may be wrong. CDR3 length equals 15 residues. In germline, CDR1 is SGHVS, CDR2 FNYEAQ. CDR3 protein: CASSLSGAAANEQYF. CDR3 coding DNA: TGTGCCAGCAGCTTAAGCGGGGCAGCAGCTAACGAGCAGTACTTC.

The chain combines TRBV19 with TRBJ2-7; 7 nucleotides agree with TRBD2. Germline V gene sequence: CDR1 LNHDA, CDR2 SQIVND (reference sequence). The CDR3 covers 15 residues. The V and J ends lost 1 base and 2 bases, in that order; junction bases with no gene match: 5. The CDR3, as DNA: TGTGCCAGTAGTATAGGAGGACTAGACGCCTACGAGCAGTACTTC. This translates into CASSIGGLDAYEQYF.

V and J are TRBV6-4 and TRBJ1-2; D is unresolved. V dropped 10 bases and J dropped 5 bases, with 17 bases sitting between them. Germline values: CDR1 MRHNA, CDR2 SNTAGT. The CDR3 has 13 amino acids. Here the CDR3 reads CAIDKSIPYGYTF. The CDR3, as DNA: TGTGCCATCGACAAATCAATCCCTTATGGCTACACCTTC.

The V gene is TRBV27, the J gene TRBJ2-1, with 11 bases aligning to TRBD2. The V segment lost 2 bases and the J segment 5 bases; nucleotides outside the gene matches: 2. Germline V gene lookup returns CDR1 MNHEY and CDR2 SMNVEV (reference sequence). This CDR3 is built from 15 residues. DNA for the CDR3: TGTGCCAGCAGTTTACTAGCGGGAGGACACAATGAGCAGTTCTTC. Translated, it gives CASSLLAGGHNEQFF.

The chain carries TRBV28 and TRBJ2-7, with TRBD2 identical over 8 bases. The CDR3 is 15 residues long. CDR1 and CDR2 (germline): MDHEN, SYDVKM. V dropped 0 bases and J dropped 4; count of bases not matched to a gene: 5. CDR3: CASSLWSGSSYEQYF. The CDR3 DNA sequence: TGTGCCAGCAGTTTATGGAGCGGGAGTAGTTACGAGCAGTACTTC.

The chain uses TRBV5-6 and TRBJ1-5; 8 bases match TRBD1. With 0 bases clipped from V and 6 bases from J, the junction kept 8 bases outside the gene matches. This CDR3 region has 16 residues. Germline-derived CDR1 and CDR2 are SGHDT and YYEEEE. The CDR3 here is CASSLATGGIGQPQHF. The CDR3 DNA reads TGTGCCAGCAGCTTGGCAACAGGGGGAATTGGTCAGCCCCAGCATTTT.

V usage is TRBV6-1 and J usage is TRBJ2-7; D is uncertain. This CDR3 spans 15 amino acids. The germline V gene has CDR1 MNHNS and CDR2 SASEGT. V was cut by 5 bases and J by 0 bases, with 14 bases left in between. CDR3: CASSPVVASSYEQYF. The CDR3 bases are TGTGCCAGCAGTCCCGTGGTCGCTAGCTCCTACGAGCAGTACTTC.

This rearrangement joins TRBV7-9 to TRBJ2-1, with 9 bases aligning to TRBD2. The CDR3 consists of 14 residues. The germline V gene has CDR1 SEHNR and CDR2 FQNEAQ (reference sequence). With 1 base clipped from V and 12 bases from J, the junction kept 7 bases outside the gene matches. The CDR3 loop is CASSLGLSSGVQFF. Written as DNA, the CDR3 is TGTGCCAGCAGCTTAGGGTTGTCTAGCGGGGTGCAGTTCTTC.

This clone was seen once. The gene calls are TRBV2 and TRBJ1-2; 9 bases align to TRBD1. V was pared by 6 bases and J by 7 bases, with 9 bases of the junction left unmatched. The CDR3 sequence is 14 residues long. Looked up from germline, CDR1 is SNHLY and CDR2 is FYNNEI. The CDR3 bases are TGTGCCAGCAGCAGGGACAGGGTCATCAGTGGCTACACCTTC. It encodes CASSRDRVISGYTF.

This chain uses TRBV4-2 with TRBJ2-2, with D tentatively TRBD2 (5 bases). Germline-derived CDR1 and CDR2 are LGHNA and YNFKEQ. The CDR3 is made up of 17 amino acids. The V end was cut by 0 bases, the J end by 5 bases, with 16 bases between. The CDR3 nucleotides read TGTGCCAGCAGCCAAGAAGTTGGGAGAAGAGGGACCGGGGAGCTGTTTTTT. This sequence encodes CASSQEVGRRGTGELFF.

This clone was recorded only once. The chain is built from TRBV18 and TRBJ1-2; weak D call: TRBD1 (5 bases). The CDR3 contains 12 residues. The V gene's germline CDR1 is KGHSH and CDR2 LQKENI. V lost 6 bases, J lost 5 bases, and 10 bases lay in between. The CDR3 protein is CASSDDRYGYTF. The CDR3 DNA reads TGTGCCAGCTCTGACGACAGATATGGCTACACCTTC.

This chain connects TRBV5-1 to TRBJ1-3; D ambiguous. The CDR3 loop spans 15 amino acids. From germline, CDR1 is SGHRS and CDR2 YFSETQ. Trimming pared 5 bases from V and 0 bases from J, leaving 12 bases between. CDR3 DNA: TGCGCCAGCAGTTACACGGGAGACTCTGGAAACACCATATATTTT. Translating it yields CASSYTGDSGNTIYF.

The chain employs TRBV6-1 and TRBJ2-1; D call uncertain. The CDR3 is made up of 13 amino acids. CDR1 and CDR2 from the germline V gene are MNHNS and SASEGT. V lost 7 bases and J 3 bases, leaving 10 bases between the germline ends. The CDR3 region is CASKHSNYNEQFF. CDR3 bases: TGTGCCAGCAAGCACAGCAACTACAATGAGCAGTTCTTC.

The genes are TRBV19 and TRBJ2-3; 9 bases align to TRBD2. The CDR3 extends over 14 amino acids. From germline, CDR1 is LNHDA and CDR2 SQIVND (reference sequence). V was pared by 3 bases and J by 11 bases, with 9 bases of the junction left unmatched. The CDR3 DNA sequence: TGTGCCAGTAGTATTAGCGGGAGTGGCCCTAAGCAGTATTTT. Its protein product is CASSISGSGPKQYF.

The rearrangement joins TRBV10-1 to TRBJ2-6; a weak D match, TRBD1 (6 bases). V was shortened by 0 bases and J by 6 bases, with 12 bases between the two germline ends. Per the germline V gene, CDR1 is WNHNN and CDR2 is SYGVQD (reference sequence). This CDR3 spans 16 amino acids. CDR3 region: CASSESGQMVANVLTF. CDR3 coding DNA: TGCGCCAGCAGTGAGTCAGGACAGATGGTGGCCAACGTCCTGACTTTC.

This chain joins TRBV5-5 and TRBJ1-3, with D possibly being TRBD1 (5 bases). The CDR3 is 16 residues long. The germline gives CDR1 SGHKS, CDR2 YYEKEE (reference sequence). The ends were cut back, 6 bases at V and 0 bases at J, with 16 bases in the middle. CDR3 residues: CASTSPGTISGNTIYF. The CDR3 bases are TGTGCCAGCACCTCGCCGGGGACTATCTCTGGAAACACCATATATTTT.